A single sample is the source of the 15 T cell receptor beta chains below, sequenced in a study of T cell responses to AZD1222 COVID-19 vaccine. Data came from immunoSEQ multiplex PCR; TCRdb stores just in-frame clones and leaves some out. Here the sample spans over 100,000 clones, roughly 87% being singletons. The input for sequencing was peripheral blood, taken on day 0 of AZD1222 vaccination. The receptors come from an adult in good health.

V and J are TRBV28 and TRBJ1-4, with 7 bases identical to TRBD1. The CDR3 runs to 14 residues. CDR1 and CDR2 (germline): MDHEN, SYDVKM. The J segment lost 0 bases and the V segment lost 6 bases, leaving 1 base of the junction unmatched. The CDR3 bases are TGTGCCAGCAGGGGACAGTCAACTAATGAAAAACTGTTTTTT. It codes for CASRGQSTNEKLFF.

This chain joins TRBV18 and TRBJ1-2; TRBD1 matches 10 bases. Germline V gene data show CDR1 as KGHSH and CDR2 as LQKENI. V shed 2 bases, J shed 0 bases, and the junction held 9 bases outside the gene matches. This CDR3 region has 18 residues. Written as DNA, the CDR3 is TGTGCCAGCTCACCAGTCGGACAGGGGGTCAACACTAACTATGGCTACACCTTC. As protein: CASSPVGQGVNTNYGYTF.

The chain has TRBV7-3 and TRBJ1-2; D is unclear. Per germline, CDR1 SGHTA and CDR2 FQGTGA. The ends were cut back, 2 bases at V and 8 bases at J, with 21 bases in the middle. The CDR3 consists of 16 residues. CDR3 in amino acids: CASSLGGSESRGGYTF. The CDR3 bases are TGTGCCAGCAGCTTAGGAGGGAGTGAGTCTCGTGGAGGCTACACCTTC.

The rearrangement joins TRBV30 to TRBJ2-4; the D call may be TRBD1 or TRBD2 (6 bases each). V dropped 1 base and J dropped 0 bases, with 10 bases sitting between them. Germline values: CDR1 GTSNPN, CDR2 SVGIG (reference sequence). This CDR3 is built from 15 residues. The CDR3 reads CAWSGGGLAKNIQYF. The CDR3 DNA sequence: TGTGCCTGGAGTGGAGGGGGGCTAGCCAAAAACATTCAGTACTTC.

The chain uses TRBV10-2 and TRBJ2-7, with D possibly being TRBD1 or TRBD2 (5 bases each). Germline CDR1 reads WSHSY; CDR2 reads SAAADI. The CDR3 is 15 amino acids. V shed 3 bases and J shed 0 bases, with 12 bases lying between them. The CDR3 protein is CASSDPGQNSYEQYF. The CDR3 coding sequence is TGCGCCAGCAGTGACCCGGGGCAGAACTCCTACGAGCAGTACTTC.

The chain recombines TRBV9 with TRBJ2-5; 7 nucleotides match TRBD2. This CDR3 spans 15 amino acids. Germline-derived CDR1 and CDR2 are SGDLS and YYNGEE. Trimming at V came to 4 bases and at J to 4 bases, leaving 10 bases not matched to a gene. Here the CDR3 DNA reads TGTGCCAGCAGCCCGAGCGGGGCCTCCAGAGAGACCCAGTACTTC. This codes for CASSPSGASRETQYF.

The chain links TRBV2 to TRBJ2-3, with 14 positions matching TRBD2. Trimming took 10 bases from V and 6 from J; bases not matched to a gene: 15. Germline V gives CDR1 SNHLY, CDR2 FYNNEI. The CDR3 runs 17 residues. CDR3 loop: CAIQGLAGVDFSDTQYF. The CDR3 nucleotides read TGTGCCATCCAGGGACTAGCGGGAGTGGATTTTTCGGATACGCAGTATTTT.

The genes are TRBV10-1 and TRBJ2-3; no reliable D call. Germline V lookup: CDR1 WNHNN, CDR2 SYGVQD (reference sequence). V dropped 4 bases and J dropped 3 bases, with 11 bases sitting between them. CDR3 length: 14 amino acids. CDR3 bases: TGCGCCAGCAGTGTCCTGGCTGGGACAGATACGCAGTATTTT. The encoded protein is CASSVLAGTDTQYF.

The rearrangement links TRBV30 to TRBJ2-3, with D possibly being TRBD1 or TRBD2 (5 bases each). Germline values: CDR1 GTSNPN, CDR2 SVGIG (reference sequence). The CDR3 runs to 14 residues. Between the trimmed V and J ends, which lost 2 bases and 3 bases, there was a span of 12 bases. The CDR3 DNA reads as TGTGCCTGGAGTCCGGGGCGCGGGACAGATACGCAGTATTTT. This translates into CAWSPGRGTDTQYF.

The chain is built from TRBV15 and TRBJ2-4; either TRBD1 or TRBD2 may supply D (5 bases each). Trimming took off 0 bases at V and 13 bases at J, with 13 bases between the two ends. The CDR3 consists of 13 residues. The germline V gene encodes CDR1 LNHNV and CDR2 YYDKDF (reference sequence). The CDR3 sequence: CATSRDPGTEQYF. The CDR3 DNA reads as TGTGCCACCAGCAGAGATCCCGGGACGGAACAGTACTTC.

This chain connects TRBV5-4 to TRBJ2-3; TRBD1 matches 7 bases. Trimming at V came to 2 bases and at J to 6 bases, leaving 12 bases not matched to a gene. CDR3 length equals 16 residues. Germline V gene data show CDR1 as SGHNT and CDR2 as YYREEE (reference sequence). The CDR3 coding sequence is TGTGCCAGCAGCTTCCAAGGGGGCAATAAGCCGGATACGCAGTATTTT. Translating gives CASSFQGGNKPDTQYF.

This chain connects TRBV2 to TRBJ2-7, with D maybe TRBD1 (6 bases). Germline CDR1 SNHLY, CDR2 FYNNEI. V gave up 3 bases and J gave up 5 bases, with 11 bases separating them. The CDR3 extends over 13 amino acids. The CDR3, as DNA: TGTGCCAGCAGTGATCCAGGGGCCCACGAGCAGTACTTC. It is translated as CASSDPGAHEQYF.

The chain is built from TRBV28 and TRBJ1-5, with 7 bases matching TRBD1. Germline loops: CDR1 MDHEN, CDR2 SYDVKM. This CDR3 has 16 amino acids. V was pared by 4 bases and J by 3 bases, with 9 bases of the junction left unmatched. The CDR3 loop is CASSYTGGQVNQPQHF. The CDR3 DNA reads TGTGCCAGCAGTTACACGGGTGGACAGGTCAATCAGCCCCAGCATTTT.

This sequence joins TRBV24-1 and TRBJ1-2; D is unclear. Per the germline V gene, CDR1 is KGHDR and CDR2 is SFDVKD. There are 13 residues in the CDR3. V lost 1 base to trimming and J lost 6 bases, with 8 bases between them. The CDR3 coding sequence is TGTGCCACCAGTGATTTCAGCAGAGATGGCTACACCTTC. This sequence encodes CATSDFSRDGYTF.

The gene calls are TRBV9 and TRBJ2-2; no clear D gene. Germline CDR1 and CDR2: SGDLS and YYNGEE. This CDR3 region has 15 residues. Trimming took off 0 bases at V and 2 bases at J, with 8 bases between the two ends. CDR3 sequence: CASSVGHGNTGELFF. In nucleotides, the CDR3 is TGTGCCAGCAGCGTAGGACACGGCAACACCGGGGAGCTGTTTTTT.